This TCR beta chain was profiled in a study of identical twins. Healthy Caucasian donors formed the entire cohort. The length of the CDR3 is 13 residues. Germline lookup yields CDR1 MRHNA and CDR2 SNTAGT. V was cut by 6 bases and J by 6 bases, with 13 bases left in between. This clonotype has at least ten counts. Via MiXCR, TCRdb re-called the 5' RACE reads, giving one row per CDR3 protein. The sample holds hundreds of thousands of distinct CDR3 sequences, roughly 10% seen once. This same sample was also part of a study on yellow fever vaccine responses in identical twins.

This sequence originates from a woman aged 18-30 years in good health. This chain connects TRBV6-4 to TRBJ2-3; a weak D match, TRBD1 (6 bases). The sample was CD8+ T cells sorted from blood. The CDR3 sequence: CASSGTPHDTQYF. In DNA, the CDR3 is TGTGCCAGCAGCGGGACACCCCATGATACGCAGTATTTT.